The clone carrying this T cell receptor beta chain was counted between two and nine times. The sample comes from a study of blood T cell repertoires in COVID-19. The overall study: The analysed material was cDNA or gDNA that came from T cells, B-cell-depleted T cells, or PBMCs.

How the authors handled the data: Reference gene primer amplification in the assay estimated nucleated cell counts. Sequencing used immunoSEQ multiplex PCR; TCRdb keeps in-frame clones, though not all of them. The D gene and trimming were derived from the DNA, and the V and J assignments and clone size from that table. The sample records 160,000 or so clones, 80% being singletons. CDR3 size: 13 residues. Trimming cost V 6 bases and J 0 bases, with 8 bases left between them. Per germline, CDR1 ENHRY and CDR2 SYGVKD. This TCR was sampled from a middle-aged man who had recovered from COVID-19. The source material was PBMCs or T cells enriched from blood (not recorded which). This rearrangement joins TRBV10-3 to TRBJ1-1, with unresolved D. CDR3 DNA sequence: TGTGCCATCAGACAGCCTATGAACACTGAAGCTTTCTTT. Encoded protein: CAIRQPMNTEAFF.